This TCR beta chain was observed in a study of Ad26.COV2.S vaccination and SARS-CoV-2 variants. Turning to the study itself: Vaccine-arm donor from the placebo-controlled COV1001 Ad26.COV2.S trial.

There are 13 residues in the CDR3. The V and J ends lost 8 bases and 2 bases, in that order; junction bases with no gene match: 2. In germline, CDR1 is MNHEY, CDR2 SVGAGI. Stated treatment: 15 to 20 received Ad26.COV2.S at low or high dose, single or two shots; a few received placebo; per-sample allocation not given. Collection of the samples took place on day 63 after the first injection of vaccine or placebo. Worth noting for this clone: Additional DNA sequences in this sample encode the identical CDR3.

Sequencing used immunoSEQ multiplex PCR; TCRdb keeps in-frame clones, though not all of them. The table records roughly 680,000 clones, around 89% of them present only once. The sample in question was peripheral blood, obtained in a trial of Ad26.COV2.S vaccine versus placebo. The V call is TRBV6-5, the J call TRBJ1-2; 10 bases align to TRBD1. The source of this sequence is a person between 18 and 65 years old who received the Ad26.COV2.S COVID-19 vaccine or a placebo. The DNA for the CDR3 is TGTGCCAGCCGGGGACAGGGGAACTATGGCTACACCTTC. It translates to CASRGQGNYGYTF.